This entry lists 6 T cell receptor beta chains sequenced from one sample in a study of blood T cells in healthy people across ages. Sample-barcoded 5' priming and a J-beta primer mix drove a second PCR of roughly 7 to 11 cycles. TCRdb re-called the 5' RACE reads through MiXCR, storing one row per CDR3 protein. Among over a million distinct CDR3 sequences listed, approximately 40% were seen once. Sample: blood. The receptors were sampled from a woman in her late teens or twenties in good health.

This clonotype has ten or more counts. The J gene is TRBJ1-2, the V gene TRBV9; D not resolved. The ends were cut back, 6 bases at V and 3 bases at J, with 6 bases in the middle. The germline V gene has CDR1 SGDLS and CDR2 YYNGEE. This CDR3 has 11 residues. The CDR3, as DNA: TGTGCCAGCACCGGGGACTATGGCTACACCTTC. The encoded protein is CASTGDYGYTF.

This clonotype was detected ten times or more. This chain connects TRBV25-1 to TRBJ1-4, with 7 nucleotides matching TRBD1. Germline-derived CDR1 and CDR2 are MGHDK and SYGVNS. This CDR3 region has 18 residues. V was pared by 2 bases and J by 0 bases, with 9 bases of the junction left unmatched. The CDR3 spells CASSEGTAPLATNEKLFF. The CDR3 region has the DNA TGTGCCAGCAGTGAAGGGACAGCTCCTCTTGCAACTAATGAAAAACTGTTTTTT.

In its sample, this clonotype was seen once. This may be a read error: a much more frequent sequence differs by one nucleotide. V is TRBV29-1 and J is TRBJ1-4; the D gene is possibly TRBD1 (6 bases). This CDR3 has 15 residues. V was cut by 7 bases and J by 0 bases, with 15 bases left in between. Per germline, CDR1 SQVTM and CDR2 ANQGSEA. CDR3 nucleotide sequence: TGCAGCGCCGGGTCCGGACAGTCAACTAATGAAAAACTGTTTTTT. Protein sequence: CSAGSGQSTNEKLFF.

This clonotype was seen more than once but under ten times. The V call is TRBV20-1, the J call TRBJ1-5; 11 nucleotides match TRBD1. Germline CDR1 reads DFQATT; CDR2 reads SNEGSKA (reference sequence). With V trimmed by 6 bases and J by 2 bases, 6 bases remained unmatched. CDR3 size: 15 residues. CDR3 protein: CSALGQGVGNQPQHF. Written as DNA, the CDR3 is TGCAGTGCCCTGGGACAGGGGGTAGGCAATCAGCCCCAGCATTTT.

This clonotype was counted only a few times. The chain joins TRBV28 to TRBJ1-6, with D maybe TRBD1 (5 bases). The CDR3 is 17 residues long. Germline V lookup: CDR1 MDHEN, CDR2 SYDVKM. V was cut by 6 bases and J by 5 bases, with 20 bases left in between. The CDR3 sequence: CASRAGDWVGNNSPLHF. The CDR3 nucleotides read TGTGCCAGCAGAGCTGGGGACTGGGTGGGTAATAATTCACCCCTCCACTTT.

V usage is TRBV10-3 and J usage is TRBJ1-1, with TRBD1 matching over 9 bases. Per the germline V gene, CDR1 is ENHRY and CDR2 is SYGVKD. Trimming cost V 5 bases and J 3 bases; bases outside gene matches: 4. There are 14 residues in the CDR3. The CDR3 DNA reads as TGTGCCATCAGTCCACAGGGGGCTGACACTGAAGCTTTCTTT. Its translation: CAISPQGADTEAFF.